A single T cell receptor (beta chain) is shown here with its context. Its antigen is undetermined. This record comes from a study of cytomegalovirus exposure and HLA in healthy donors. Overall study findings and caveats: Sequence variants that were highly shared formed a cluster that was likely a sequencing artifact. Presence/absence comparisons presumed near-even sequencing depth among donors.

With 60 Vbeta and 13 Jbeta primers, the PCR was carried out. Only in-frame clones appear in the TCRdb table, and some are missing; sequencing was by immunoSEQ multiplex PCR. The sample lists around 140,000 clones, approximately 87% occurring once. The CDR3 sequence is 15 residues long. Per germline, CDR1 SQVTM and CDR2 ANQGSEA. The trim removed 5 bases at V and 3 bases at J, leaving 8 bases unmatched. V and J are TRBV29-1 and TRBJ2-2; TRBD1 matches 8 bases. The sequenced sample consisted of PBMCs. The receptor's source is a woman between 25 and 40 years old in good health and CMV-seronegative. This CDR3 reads CSVKVGQGYTGELFF. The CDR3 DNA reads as TGCAGCGTTAAGGTTGGACAGGGATACACCGGGGAGCTGTTTTTT.